This TCR beta chain was found in a study of cytomegalovirus exposure and HLA in healthy donors. A few counts support this clone. The antigen is undetermined. Trimming left V 0 bases short and J 4 bases short, with 6 bases between. The CDR3 is 13 residues long. Germline CDR1 and CDR2: MGHDK and SYGVNS. Primers included in the PCR were 60 Vbeta and 13 Jbeta primers. How the authors handled the data: A later analysis counted about 80 million unique TCR beta chains, some 10 million shared. The method was immunoSEQ multiplex PCR; TCRdb's version includes in-frame clones alone and lacks a portion of them. V, J and clone size derive from that table, while D and trimming were established from the DNA sequence. The sample lists 150,000 to 200,000 clones, around 75% seen once, with 4.5% to 7.5% in the top ten. Broader study findings: Later analysis suggested links between common viral pathogens and several top significant clusters. Later genetic work tied a missense DCLRE1C variant to beta-chain V and J trimming. Investigators reported fewer than 200 TCR beta chains as tied to cytomegalovirus.

The clonotype comes from a young woman in good health and CMV-seropositive. The sequencing input was PBMCs. The chain joins TRBV25-1 to TRBJ1-1; D unclear. For the CDR3, the DNA is TGTGCCAGCAGTGAATACTCTCCCACTGAAGCTTTCTTT. This encodes CASSEYSPTEAFF.